These 25 T cell receptor beta chains were sequenced from one sample in a study of blood T cell repertoires in COVID-19. Assay: immunoSEQ multiplex PCR; the TCRdb copy retains only in-frame clones and omits some. The table lists about 210,000 clones, approximately 80% of them singletons. The source material was peripheral blood. The receptors were sampled from a human donor in a cohort sampled during active COVID-19.

The rearrangement uses TRBV6-1 and TRBJ1-1; D perhaps matches TRBD1 (5 bases). Germline lookup yields CDR1 MNHNS and CDR2 SASEGT. The V gene lost 2 bases and the J gene lost 5 bases, with 15 bases spanning the gap. This CDR3 is 15 amino acids long. CDR3 DNA: TGTGCCAGCAGTGAAAGACGCAGGGTGGCAACTGAAGCTTTCTTT. Amino acids: CASSERRRVATEAFF.

V and J are TRBV4-1 and TRBJ2-3; 9 bases are a match to TRBD2. CDR1 is MGHRA, CDR2 YSYEKL, per germline. The CDR3 is made up of 16 amino acids. Unmatched junction bases numbered 5, after V lost 0 bases and J lost 4 bases. DNA of the CDR3: TGCGCCAGCAGCCAAGAAAATCAGCGGGGGGCAGATACGCAGTATTTT. Protein sequence: CASSQENQRGADTQYF.

This clone was counted between two and nine times. J is TRBJ1-5 and V is TRBV28, with a possible D match to TRBD1 (6 bases). This CDR3 comprises 17 residues. Germline CDR1 is MDHEN and CDR2 is SYDVKM. V was cut by 5 bases and J by 4 bases, with 21 bases left in between. CDR3 in DNA: TGTGCCAGCAGTCCGCCCCGCCTAGGACAGTCAAATCAGCCCCAGCATTTT. This encodes CASSPPRLGQSNQPQHF.

V gene TRBV6-8 combines with J gene TRBJ2-2; 16 nucleotides match TRBD2. The V gene's germline CDR1 is MNHGY and CDR2 SAAAGT. Trimming at V came to 8 bases and at J to 5 bases, leaving 5 bases not matched to a gene. The CDR3 has 16 amino acids. The CDR3 reads CASPGTSGRETGELFF. In DNA, the CDR3 is TGTGCCAGCCCCGGGACTAGCGGGAGGGAGACCGGGGAGCTGTTTTTT.

The rearrangement joins TRBV27 to TRBJ1-3; unclear D gene. This CDR3 region has 14 residues. In germline, CDR1 is MNHEY, CDR2 SMNVEV (reference sequence). V lost 5 bases and J 0 bases, leaving 8 bases between the germline ends. The CDR3 is CASSISRSGNTIYF. For the CDR3, the DNA is TGTGCCAGCAGTATTTCCCGCTCTGGAAACACCATATATTTT.

This chain uses TRBV28 with TRBJ2-7, with 10 bases identical to TRBD2. Losses at the gene ends were 2 bases for V and 6 bases for J; bases not matched to a gene: 4. This CDR3 has 14 residues. The germline V gene has CDR1 MDHEN and CDR2 SYDVKM. This CDR3 is CASSLGLAALEQYF. The CDR3 DNA sequence: TGTGCCAGCAGTTTAGGACTAGCGGCCCTCGAGCAGTACTTC.

The J gene is TRBJ2-3, the V gene TRBV5-6; a possible D gene is TRBD2 (6 bases). V was clipped by 3 bases and J by 2 bases, with 25 bases between them. Germline lookup yields CDR1 SGHDT and CDR2 YYEEEE. The CDR3 spans 19 residues. CDR3: CASSSKGTPASFSTDTQYF. The CDR3 DNA follows: TGTGCCAGCAGCTCGAAAGGGACTCCAGCTTCTTTCTCCACAGATACGCAGTATTTT.

The DNA of the CDR3 is TGTGCCAGCAGTTTAGGATGGGCATATAATTCACCCCTCCACTTT. It translates to CASSLGWAYNSPLHF. This chain connects TRBV6-5 to TRBJ1-6; D is undetermined. V dropped 4 bases and J dropped 4 bases, with 11 bases sitting between them. Germline-derived CDR1 and CDR2 are MNHEY and SVGAGI. The CDR3 spans 15 residues.

The chain links TRBV2 to TRBJ2-3; 13 nucleotides agree with TRBD2. Trimming at V came to 10 bases and at J to 3 bases, leaving 7 bases not matched to a gene. The CDR3 sequence is 15 residues long. From germline, CDR1 is SNHLY and CDR2 FYNNEI. The CDR3 coding sequence is TGTGCCACAGGACTAGCGGGAGAAGGAACAGATACGCAGTATTTT. As protein: CATGLAGEGTDTQYF.

V and J are TRBV12-3 or TRBV12-4 and TRBJ2-1; D might be TRBD2 (6 bases). V lost 3 bases and J lost 10, with 7 bases in between. The CDR3 extends over 11 amino acids. CDR3 residues: CASSFGGEQFF. The CDR3 DNA reads TGTGCCAGCAGTTTTGGGGGGGAGCAGTTCTTC.

This chain connects TRBV28 to TRBJ1-1; 10 positions agree with TRBD1. Per the germline V gene, CDR1 is MDHEN and CDR2 is SYDVKM. The V gene end was trimmed by 3 bases and the J gene end by 1 base; junction bases not matched to a gene: 5. CDR3 length equals 16 residues. CDR3 protein: CASSFARTGGNTEAFF. The CDR3 coding sequence is TGTGCCAGCAGTTTCGCTAGGACAGGGGGGAACACTGAAGCTTTCTTT.

This clone appeared once. This chain links TRBV9 with TRBJ2-3; D ambiguous. Trimming shortened V by 4 bases and J by 6 bases, and 15 bases separated the two germline ends. Germline V gives CDR1 SGDLS, CDR2 YYNGEE. CDR3 length: 14 amino acids. The CDR3 here is CASSHTPLGDTQYF. CDR3 in DNA: TGTGCCAGCAGCCACACTCCCCTGGGCGATACGCAGTATTTT.

The chain carries TRBV11-3 and TRBJ2-5; 10 bases map to TRBD2. V was pared by 5 bases and J by 5 bases, with 8 bases of the junction left unmatched. Per the germline V gene, CDR1 is SGHNT and CDR2 is YENEEA. CDR3 size: 15 residues. The chain's CDR3 is CASSQAGGRRETQYF. CDR3 DNA: TGTGCCAGCAGCCAAGCGGGGGGGCGGCGGGAGACCCAGTACTTC.

The chain couples TRBV5-5 to TRBJ1-4; 8 bases line up with TRBD1. V dropped 4 bases and J dropped 5; count of bases not matched to a gene: 7. The CDR3 is 15 residues long. Germline values: CDR1 SGHKS, CDR2 YYEKEE (reference sequence). CDR3 region: CASSPGQGWNEKLFF. The CDR3 region has the DNA TGTGCCAGCAGCCCCGGACAGGGTTGGAATGAAAAACTGTTTTTT.

In its sample, this clone was seen a few times. The rearrangement links TRBV28 to TRBJ2-5; 8 nucleotides agree with TRBD2. Trimming at V came to 8 bases and at J to 5 bases, leaving 16 bases not matched to a gene. CDR3 length: 16 residues. CDR1 and CDR2 (germline): MDHEN, SYDVKM. The CDR3 nucleotides are TGTGCCAGCCGCCGCGACTCGGGAGGGCTGGGGGAGACCCAGTACTTC. Its translation: CASRRDSGGLGETQYF.

CDR3 sequence: CSVEDWTDYEQYF. The CDR3 DNA follows: TGCAGCGTTGAAGATTGGACTGACTACGAGCAGTACTTC. The chain employs TRBV29-1 and TRBJ2-7, with D possibly being TRBD2 (5 bases). V was pared by 0 bases and J by 3 bases, with 9 bases between. The germline gives CDR1 SQVTM, CDR2 ANQGSEA. The CDR3 totals 13 residues.

The rearrangement joins TRBV7-2 to TRBJ1-6; D is unclear. Trimming took off 8 bases at V and 5 bases at J, with 19 bases between the two ends. The CDR3 contains 16 residues. CDR1 and CDR2 from the germline V gene are SGHTA and FQGNSA. The chain's CDR3 is CASAGPRYMNNSPLHF. The CDR3 coding sequence is TGTGCCAGCGCTGGCCCCCGATATATGAATAATTCACCCCTCCACTTT.

The chain uses TRBV23-1 and TRBJ1-1, with D possibly TRBD1 on 6 matching bases. TRBV23-1 is an open reading frame whose function is uncertain. The CDR3 runs 16 residues. V lost 0 bases to trimming and J lost 1 base, with 12 bases between them. The CDR3 is CASSQSIAGENTEAFF. The CDR3 nucleotides read TGCGCCAGCAGTCAATCGATTGCAGGGGAGAACACTGAAGCTTTCTTT.

The chain combines TRBV27 with TRBJ2-1; TRBD1 matches 7 bases. The CDR3 contains 15 residues. J gave up 3 bases and V 5 bases, and 7 bases lay outside the gene matches. Germline V gene lookup returns CDR1 MNHEY and CDR2 SMNVEV (reference sequence). The CDR3: CASSIGTVVYNEQFF. Here the CDR3 DNA reads TGTGCCAGCAGTATCGGGACAGTAGTCTACAATGAGCAGTTCTTC.

The gene calls are TRBV7-2 and TRBJ2-3, with D uncertain. This CDR3 has 13 residues. Germline CDR1 SGHTA, CDR2 FQGNSA. Trimming removed 4 bases from V and 0 bases from J, with 5 bases in between. The chain's CDR3 is CASSSFSTDTQYF. Here the CDR3 DNA reads TGTGCCAGCAGCTCCTTTAGCACAGATACGCAGTATTTT. Together with reference TRBV7-2 and TRBJ2-3, the CDR3 gives the full variable domain: GAGVSQSPSNKVTEKGKDVELRCDPISGHTALYWYRQSLGQGLEFLIYFQGNSAPDKSGLPSDRFSAERTGGSVSTLTIQRTQQEDSAVYLCASSSFSTDTQYFGPGTRLTVL.

The chain is built from TRBV20-1 and TRBJ2-1, with 9 bases lining up with TRBD2. Germline CDR1 reads DFQATT; CDR2 reads SNEGSKA (reference sequence). The junction had 13 bases not matched to a gene; V was cut back by 3 bases and J by 7 bases. This CDR3 spans 16 amino acids. The DNA of the CDR3 is TGCAGTGCTAGTGGAGGTAGGGCGGGGGGGCGGAATGAGCAGTTCTTC. Amino acids: CSASGGRAGGRNEQFF.

The V call is TRBV18, the J call TRBJ1-1; D perhaps matches TRBD1 (5 bases). V was shortened by 3 bases and J by 0 bases, with 11 bases between the two germline ends. CDR1 is KGHSH and CDR2 is LQKENI in the germline V gene. The CDR3 sequence is 15 residues long. The CDR3 reads CASSPTTVLNTEAFF. In DNA, the CDR3 is TGTGCCAGCTCACCCACGACAGTACTGAACACTGAAGCTTTCTTT.

J is TRBJ2-7 and V is TRBV7-3; a weak D match, TRBD2 (6 bases). The V end lost 5 bases, the J end lost 7 bases, and 24 bases lay between the germline ends. The CDR3 has 16 amino acids. Looked up from germline, CDR1 is SGHTA and CDR2 is FQGTGA. The CDR3 reads CASSPQGGLPPGEQYF. Written as DNA, the CDR3 is TGTGCCAGCAGCCCTCAGGGAGGATTACCTCCCGGAGAGCAGTACTTC.

The V gene is TRBV5-1, the J gene TRBJ1-3, with D maybe TRBD1 (6 bases). The CDR3 totals 16 residues. The V gene lost 4 bases and the J gene lost 2 bases, with 16 bases spanning the gap. Germline V gene sequence: CDR1 SGHRS, CDR2 YFSETQ. The CDR3 region is CASSSRGRDTGNTIYF. In DNA, the CDR3 is TGCGCCAGCAGCAGCCGGGGCAGGGACACTGGAAACACCATATATTTT.

The rearrangement joins TRBV11-3 to TRBJ2-1, with 10 bases fitting TRBD2. After removal of 1 base from V and 0 bases from J, the junction contained 3 bases not matched to a gene. Germline-derived CDR1 and CDR2 are SGHNT and YENEEA. The CDR3 covers 17 residues. CDR3 in DNA: TGTGCCAGCAGCTTAGCCGCTAGCGGGAGCTCCTACAATGAGCAGTTCTTC. Its translation: CASSLAASGSSYNEQFF.